The T cell receptor (beta chain) under discussion was sequenced for a study of T-cell memory formation after mild COVID-19. Overall study: Clusters of TCRs were largely donor specific. Overall study findings and caveats: Confirmation of SARS-CoV-2 specificity was lacking for second-wave clones peaking day 37. Contracting CD4+ clones lay largely in CM and EM, with CD8+ ones residing in EMRA.

Germline V CDR1 and CDR2: SGHTA, FQGNSA. The V gene lost 6 bases and the J gene lost 0 bases, with 9 bases spanning the gap. The CDR3 length is 14 residues. TCR alpha and TCR beta cDNA libraries with sample barcodes and UMIs came from 5'RACE using constant-segment primers. Each CDR3 protein gets one entry after TCRdb re-called the 5' RACE reads with MiXCR. This sample has about 210,000 distinct CDR3 sequences, with more than 9% found just once. This clonotype was counted only a few times. The antigen is unknown. The chain recombines TRBV7-2 with TRBJ2-4; no clear D gene. The sample was PBMCs or a T cell subset sorted from them (not recorded which). The sequence was obtained from a man younger than 35 who had mild COVID-19 (a few samples of this study predate the infection). Cell type and time point are not known. The CDR3 is CASSIMRAKNIQYF. The CDR3 DNA reads as TGTGCCAGCAGTATAATGAGAGCCAAAAACATTCAGTACTTC.